A selection of T cell receptor beta chains follows, all from one sample in a study of blood T cell repertoires in COVID-19. Using immunoSEQ multiplex PCR, the repertoire was profiled, and TCRdb retains in-frame clones only, with some absent. The table records over 75,000 clones, approximately 91% of them present only once. Sequenced: peripheral blood. Receptor source: a man aged 60 to 75 with acute or convalescent COVID-19. Each CDR3 is given with its conserved first and last residue. Each record gives: CDR3 protein, CDR3 DNA, clone size, D gene, J gene, V gene. D genes are given only for firm matches. Size values are once, few and many counts, or a class for expanded clones, and some rows have none.

CDR3 protein: CASSPGTAVLEPQHF
CDR3 DNA: TGTGCCAGCAGCCCCGGGACAGCTGTCCTGGAGCCCCAGCATTTT
clone size: .
D gene: TRBD1
J gene: TRBJ1-5
V gene: TRBV7-9

CDR3 protein: CASTGTRSNTIYF
CDR3 DNA: TGTGCCAGTACCGGGACAAGGTCGAACACCATATATTTT
clone size: .
D gene: .
J gene: TRBJ1-3
V gene: TRBV19

CDR3 protein: CASSLVSDRENTGELFF
CDR3 DNA: TGTGCCAGCAGCTTAGTATCAGACAGGGAGAACACCGGGGAGCTGTTTTTT
clone size: .
D gene: TRBD1
J gene: TRBJ2-2
V gene: TRBV7-2

CDR3 protein: CASSPGGPSTDTQYF
CDR3 DNA: TGTGCCAGCAGCCCCGGCGGGCCTAGCACAGATACGCAGTATTTT
clone size: .
D gene: .
J gene: TRBJ2-3
V gene: TRBV11-3

CDR3 protein: CASSILGRDRGNLAKNIQYF
CDR3 DNA: TGTGCCAGTAGTATATTGGGCCGGGACAGGGGCAACCTAGCCAAAAACATTCAGTACTTC
clone size: .
D gene: TRBD1
J gene: TRBJ2-4
V gene: TRBV19

CDR3 protein: CASSKRLAGVNNEQFF
CDR3 DNA: TGTGCCAGCAGCAAAAGACTAGCGGGAGTTAACAATGAGCAGTTCTTC
clone size: .
D gene: TRBD2
J gene: TRBJ2-1
V gene: TRBV5-4

CDR3 protein: CASSEAKDGTQYF
CDR3 DNA: TGTGCCAGCAGCGAGGCCAAGGATGGCACGCAGTATTTT
clone size: once
D gene: .
J gene: TRBJ2-3
V gene: TRBV12-3/TRBV12-4

CDR3 protein: CASSYPSRRRTESSYEQYF
CDR3 DNA: TGTGCCAGCAGTTACCCCTCACGGCGCAGGACAGAGAGCTCCTACGAGCAGTACTTC
clone size: few
D gene: .
J gene: TRBJ2-7
V gene: TRBV6-2/TRBV6-3

CDR3 protein: CASSPRTGGSDEQYF
CDR3 DNA: TGTGCCAGCTCACCACGGACAGGGGGAAGCGACGAGCAGTACTTC
clone size: .
D gene: TRBD1
J gene: TRBJ2-7
V gene: TRBV18

CDR3 protein: CAISESGRGNTGELFF
CDR3 DNA: TGTGCCATCAGTGAGTCGGGCAGGGGTAACACCGGGGAGCTGTTTTTT
clone size: .
D gene: .
J gene: TRBJ2-2
V gene: TRBV10-3

CDR3 protein: CASSKTGVSYEQYF
CDR3 DNA: TGTGCCAGTAGTAAGACAGGGGTATCCTACGAGCAGTACTTC
clone size: .
D gene: TRBD1
J gene: TRBJ2-7
V gene: TRBV19

CDR3 protein: CASSLLPSDEQFF
CDR3 DNA: TGTGCCAGTAGTCTGCTACCGAGCGATGAGCAGTTCTTC
clone size: .
D gene: .
J gene: TRBJ2-1
V gene: TRBV19

CDR3 protein: CAAAPGSYF
CDR3 DNA: TGCGCCGCCGCACCAGGCTCGTACTTC
clone size: few
D gene: .
J gene: TRBJ2-5
V gene: TRBV23-1

CDR3 protein: CASSFGLAEGSYEQYF
CDR3 DNA: TGTGCCAGTAGTTTCGGACTAGCGGAGGGATCCTACGAGCAGTACTTC
clone size: few
D gene: TRBD2
J gene: TRBJ2-7
V gene: TRBV19